This T cell receptor beta chain was recorded in a study of OX40 agonist ivuxolimab in advanced cancers. Overall study: Three patients, one with hepatocellular carcinoma and two with cutaneous melanoma, achieved partial responses.

Repertoires were generated with immunoSEQ multiplex PCR, while TCRdb's copy carries only in-frame clones and drops some. The sample carries fewer than 110,000 clones, approximately 90% recorded once. With respect to this clone: Antigen: not known.

The V and J ends lost 2 bases and 4 bases respectively, with 16 bases between them. This CDR3 has 16 amino acids. Per the germline V gene, CDR1 is KGHSH and CDR2 is LQKENI. Study-wide results and limits: The study observed clonal expansion of CD4+ and CD8+ blood T cells by week 6 at 0.1 to 3.0 mg/kg.

This sequence joins TRBV18 and TRBJ2-3; D is perhaps TRBD2 (6 bases). The sample consisted of CD4+ or CD8+ T cells sorted from blood, taken in a trial of the OX40 agonist ivuxolimab. The sequence was collected from an adult with an advanced solid tumor such as melanoma, head and neck, liver or kidney cancer. This chain's CDR3 is CASSPSGERVADTQYF. The CDR3 DNA reads TGTGCCAGCTCACCATCGGGGGAGAGAGTGGCAGATACGCAGTATTTT. Using reference TRBV18 and TRBJ2-3 for the parts outside the CDR3, the full variable domain is NAGVMQNPRHLVRRRGQEARLRCSPMKGHSHVYWYRQLPEEGLKFMVYLQKENIIDESGMPKERFSAEFPKEGPSILRIQQVVRGDSAAYFCASSPSGERVADTQYFGPGTRLTVL.